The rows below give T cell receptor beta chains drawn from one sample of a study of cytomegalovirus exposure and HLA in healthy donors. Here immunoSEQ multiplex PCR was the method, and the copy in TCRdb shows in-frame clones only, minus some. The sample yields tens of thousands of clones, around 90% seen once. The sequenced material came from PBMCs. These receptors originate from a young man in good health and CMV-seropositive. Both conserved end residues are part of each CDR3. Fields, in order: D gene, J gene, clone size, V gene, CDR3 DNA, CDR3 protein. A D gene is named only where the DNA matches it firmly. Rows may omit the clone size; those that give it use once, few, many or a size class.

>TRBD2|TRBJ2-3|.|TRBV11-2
TGTGCCAGCAGCTTAGATATGGGACTAGCGGGAGGGCGAGCAGATACGCAGTATTTT
CASSLDMGLAGGRADTQYF
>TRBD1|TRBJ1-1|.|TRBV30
TGTGCCTGGAGTAAACAACAGGGGGCGAGGACTGAAGCTTTCTTT
CAWSKQQGARTEAFF
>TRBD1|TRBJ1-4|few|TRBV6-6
TGTGCCAGCAGTTACGGGGACAGGGCACAGGGAGAAAAACTGTTTTTT
CASSYGDRAQGEKLFF
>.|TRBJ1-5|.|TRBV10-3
TGTGCCATCAGTCGCGATAGCAATCAGCCCCAGCATTTT
CAISRDSNQPQHF
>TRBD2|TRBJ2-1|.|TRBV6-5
TGTGCCAGCAGCGAGGGACTAGCGGGAGAGGATGAGCAGTTCTTC
CASSEGLAGEDEQFF
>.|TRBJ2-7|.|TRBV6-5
TGTGCCAGCAGTTCCTCTAGCGTGCAGTACTTC
CASSSSSVQYF
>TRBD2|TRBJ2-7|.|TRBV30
TGTGCCTGGATGATTGCGGGAGCCTACGAGCAGTACTTC
CAWMIAGAYEQYF
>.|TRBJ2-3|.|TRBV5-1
TGCGCCAGCAGCTTGGACTCTAGCACAGATACGCAGTATTTT
CASSLDSSTDTQYF
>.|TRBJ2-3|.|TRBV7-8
TGTGCCAGCAGCCCCCCGGAGCGGGGCACAGATACGCAGTATTTT
CASSPPERGTDTQYF
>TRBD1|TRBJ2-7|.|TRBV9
TGTGCCAGCAGTGGGGGGGCGGGACAGGGCTACGAGCAGTACTTC
CASSGGAGQGYEQYF
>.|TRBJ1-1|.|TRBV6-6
TGTGCCAGCAGTTACTATGGGGGGTTTAACGAAGCTTTCTTT
CASSYYGGFNEAFF
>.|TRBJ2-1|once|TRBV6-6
TGTGCCAGCAGTTACTCGGGAACAGGGAATGAGCAGTTCTTC
CASSYSGTGNEQFF
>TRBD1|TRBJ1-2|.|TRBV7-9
TGTGCCAGCAGCTTACAACAGGGGGCGCGCAGTGGCTACACCTTC
CASSLQQGARSGYTF
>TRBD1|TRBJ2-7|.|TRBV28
TGTGCCAGCAGTTTTACAGGGGCCGGGTCCTACGAGCAGTACTTC
CASSFTGAGSYEQYF
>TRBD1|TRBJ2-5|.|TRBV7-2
TGTGCCAGCACCGGGACAGGGGCCTGGGAGACCCAGTACTTC
CASTGTGAWETQYF
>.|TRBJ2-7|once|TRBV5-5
TGTGCCAGCAGCTTGGAAGGACAGATTTACGAGCAGTACTTC
CASSLEGQIYEQYF
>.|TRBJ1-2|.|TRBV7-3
TGTGCCAGCAGCCCCCCAGGGGTTACAGGGATCTATGGCTACACCTTC
CASSPPGVTGIYGYTF
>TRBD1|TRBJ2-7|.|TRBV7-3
TGTGCCAGCAGCTTATCAGGACAGGGGGTCGACGAGCAGTACTTC
CASSLSGQGVDEQYF
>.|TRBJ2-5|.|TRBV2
TGTGCCAGCACGACAGAACAAGAGACCCAGTACTTC
CASTTEQETQYF
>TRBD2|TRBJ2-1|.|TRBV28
TGTGCCAGCAGTATACCTAGCGGAATCTACAATGAGCAGTTCTTC
CASSIPSGIYNEQFF
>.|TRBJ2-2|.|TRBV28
TGTGCCAGCAGCCGAGACACCGGGGAGCTGTTTTTT
CASSRDTGELFF
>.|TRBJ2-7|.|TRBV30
TGTGCCTGGAGTTCCACGGGAGAGCAGTACTTC
CAWSSTGEQYF
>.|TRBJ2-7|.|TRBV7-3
TGTGCCAGCAGCTTAATGCAGGGCTCCTACGAGCAGTACTTC
CASSLMQGSYEQYF
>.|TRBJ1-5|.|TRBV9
TGTGCCAGCAGCGTAGAACTGGACGGAGGGCCCCAGCATTTT
CASSVELDGGPQHF
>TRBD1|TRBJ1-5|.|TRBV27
TGTGCCAGCAGAGGACAGGGGAGGCAGCCCCAGCATTTT
CASRGQGRQPQHF
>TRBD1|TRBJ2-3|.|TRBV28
TGTGCCAGCAGGTGGTTGGGACAGGGCACAGATACGCAGTATTTT
CASRWLGQGTDTQYF
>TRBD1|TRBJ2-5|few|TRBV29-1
TGCAGCGTCGATACCCCGGACAGGGGGACAAAAGAGACCCAGTACTTC
CSVDTPDRGTKETQYF
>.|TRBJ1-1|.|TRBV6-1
TGTGCCAGCAGTGAAGCGCTGGGGGCCCCTGAAGCTTTCTTT
CASSEALGAPEAFF
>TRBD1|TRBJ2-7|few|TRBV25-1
TGTGCCAGCAGTACCCGGACAGGGACTCAGTCCGAGCAGTACTTC
CASSTRTGTQSEQYF
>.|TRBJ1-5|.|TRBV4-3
TGCGCCAGCAGCCAAACGGGAGCATTCAATCAGCCCCAGCATTTT
CASSQTGAFNQPQHF
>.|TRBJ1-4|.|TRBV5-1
TGCGCCAGCAGCTTGATGGGAGGGGTTTCTGAAAAACTGTTTTTT
CASSLMGGVSEKLFF
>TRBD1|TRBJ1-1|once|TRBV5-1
TGCGCCAGCTCGACAGGGGCATTGGACACTGAAGCTTTCTTT
CASSTGALDTEAFF
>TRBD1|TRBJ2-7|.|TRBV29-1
TGCAGCGTTGAAGGACAGGGGGGGTACGAGCAGTACTTC
CSVEGQGGYEQYF
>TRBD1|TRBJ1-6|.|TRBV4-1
TGCGCCAGCAGCCAAAGGGGCTTTGACAGGGGTGGTAATTCACCCCTCCACTTT
CASSQRGFDRGGNSPLHF
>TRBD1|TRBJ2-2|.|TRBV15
TGTGCCACCAGCAGAGGACAGGGAAGAGGGACCGGGGAGCTGTTTTTT
CATSRGQGRGTGELFF
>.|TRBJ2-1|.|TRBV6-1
TGTGCCAGCACTACCTACAATGAGCAGTTCTTC
CASTTYNEQFF
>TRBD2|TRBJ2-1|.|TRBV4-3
TGCGCCAGCAGCCTTGGACTAGCGGAGCACAATGAGCAGTTCTTC
CASSLGLAEHNEQFF
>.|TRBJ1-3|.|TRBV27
TGTGCCAGCAGTTTATCCCTCAGGGAGGCTACCGGAAACACCATATATTTT
CASSLSLREATGNTIYF
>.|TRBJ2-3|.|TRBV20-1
TGCAGTGAGCTACAGACAGATACGCAGTATTTT
CSELQTDTQYF
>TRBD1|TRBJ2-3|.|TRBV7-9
TGTGCCAGCAGCCGGACAGGGGTATTTTCAGATACGCAGTATTTT
CASSRTGVFSDTQYF
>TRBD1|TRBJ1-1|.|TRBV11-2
TGTGCCAGCGCAAACAGGGGAAAGGGCACTGAAGCTTTCTTT
CASANRGKGTEAFF
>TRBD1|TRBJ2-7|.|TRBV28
TGTGCCAGCAGTTCCCCGGGACAGGGGTTTAAGGACGAGCAGTACTTC
CASSSPGQGFKDEQYF
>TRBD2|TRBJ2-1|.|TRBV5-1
TGCGCCAGCAGCTTCCTAGGACTAGCGGGAGGGAATGAGCAGTTCTTC
CASSFLGLAGGNEQFF
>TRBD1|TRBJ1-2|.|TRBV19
TGTGCCAGTAGGGACAACAGGGGCTATGGCTACACCTTC
CASRDNRGYGYTF
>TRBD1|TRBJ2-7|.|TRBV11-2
TGTGCCAGCAGCGGAGACAGGGCGAGCTCCTACGAGCAGTACTTC
CASSGDRASSYEQYF
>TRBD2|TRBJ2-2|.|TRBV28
TGTGCCAGCAGTTCTAGCGGGATGAACACCGGGGAGCTGTTTTTT
CASSSSGMNTGELFF
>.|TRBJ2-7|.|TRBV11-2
TGTGCCAGTCAAGCTTATCCCTACGAGCAGTACTTC
CASQAYPYEQYF
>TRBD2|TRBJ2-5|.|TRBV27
TGTGCCAGCAGTGCCCGATCCGGGAGCGGGAGAGAAAGGGCAGTGACCCAGTACTTC
CASSARSGSGRERAVTQYF
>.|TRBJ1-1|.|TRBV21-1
TGTGCCAGCAGCAAAGAGGATTGGCAGGGAACGAACACTGAAGCTTTCTTT
CASSKEDWQGTNTEAFF
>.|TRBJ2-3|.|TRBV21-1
TGTGCCAGCAGCAAAAGTGAGGGAGGCAGCACAGATACGCAGTATTTT
CASSKSEGGSTDTQYF
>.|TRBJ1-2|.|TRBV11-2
TGTGCCAGCAAGGCAGGGCACCACTATGGCTACACCTTC
CASKAGHHYGYTF
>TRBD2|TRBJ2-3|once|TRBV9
TGTGCCAGCAGCGTCCAAGCGGGGGCCCGCACAGATACGCAGTATTTT
CASSVQAGARTDTQYF
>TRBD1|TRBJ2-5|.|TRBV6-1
TGTGCCAGCACCGGACAGGGGAATTTTGGGGAGACCCAGTACTTC
CASTGQGNFGETQYF